These 28 T cell receptor beta chains were sequenced from one sample in a study of cytomegalovirus exposure and HLA in healthy donors. PCR amplification relied on 60 Vbeta primers (plus 13 Jbeta primers). Assay: immunoSEQ multiplex PCR; the TCRdb copy retains only in-frame clones and omits some. This table has 100,000 to 150,000 clones, over 60% appearing once. What was sequenced was PBMCs. These receptors were collected from a female donor in good health and CMV-seronegative.

In its sample, this clone was seen once. This rearrangement joins TRBV6-5 to TRBJ2-7; D is unresolved. Trimming took off 4 bases at V and 2 bases at J, with 12 bases between the two ends. The V gene's germline CDR1 is MNHEY and CDR2 SVGAGI. This CDR3 spans 14 amino acids. The CDR3 DNA follows: TGTGCCAGCAGTTTGGGCCTTTTTCCCTACGAGCAGTACTTC. Translated, it gives CASSLGLFPYEQYF.

The V call is TRBV30, the J call TRBJ2-1, with TRBD2 matching over 7 bases. Germline assignment: CDR1 GTSNPN and CDR2 SVGIG (reference sequence). This CDR3 contains 16 residues. V lost 4 bases and J lost 4; bases outside the gene matches: 13. The CDR3 bases are TGTGCCTGGAAGCGGGGTGCTAGCGCAGATTACAATGAGCAGTTCTTC. This translates into CAWKRGASADYNEQFF.

This clone was recorded a few times. This chain connects TRBV11-2 to TRBJ1-1; D might be TRBD1 (6 bases). CDR3 length: 14 amino acids. V gave up 5 bases and J gave up 4 bases, with 14 bases separating them. From germline, CDR1 is SGHAT and CDR2 FQNNGV. CDR3 protein: CASSRSRGSTEAFF. The CDR3 bases are TGTGCCAGCAGCCGCTCCAGGGGCAGCACTGAAGCTTTCTTT. The whole variable domain, remainder taken from reference TRBV11-2 and TRBJ1-1, is EAGVAQSPRYKIIEKRQSVAFWCNPISGHATLYWYQQILGQGPKLLIQFQNNGVVDDSQLPKDRFSAERLKGVDSTLKIQPAKLEDSAVYLCASSRSRGSTEAFFGQGTRLTVV.

The V and J genes are TRBV5-8 and TRBJ1-6, with D perhaps TRBD1 (6 bases). CDR3 length: 15 amino acids. In germline, CDR1 is SGHTS, CDR2 YDEGEE. Trimming left V 0 bases short and J 9 bases short, with 13 bases between. The CDR3 here is CASSLGRTVSSPLHF. The CDR3 DNA is TGTGCCAGCAGCTTGGGACGGACAGTTAGTTCACCCCTCCACTTT.

The chain employs TRBV11-3 and TRBJ2-5; TRBD1 matches at 9 bases. CDR3 size: 16 residues. V was pared by 1 base and J by 1 base, with 4 bases of the junction left unmatched. CDR1 and CDR2 from the germline V gene are SGHNT and YENEEA. CDR3 sequence reads: CASSLGTGDSQETQYF. DNA for the CDR3: TGTGCCAGCAGCTTAGGGACAGGGGATTCCCAAGAGACCCAGTACTTC.

The chain carries TRBV6-5 and TRBJ2-5, with D uncertain. The ends were cut back, 5 bases at V and 13 bases at J, with 23 bases in the middle. Per germline, CDR1 MNHEY and CDR2 SVGAGI. This CDR3 has 14 amino acids. This CDR3 is CASSAPGDLTTLYF. The CDR3 DNA follows: TGTGCCAGCAGTGCCCCTGGCGATTTAACTACTCTGTACTTC.

This clone came up once. CDR3 nucleotides: TGTGCCAGCAGCCAAGACCTCTTAGGGGAGCTGTTTTTT. Amino acid sequence: CASSQDLLGELFF. The chain employs TRBV14 and TRBJ2-2; no clear D. Trimming cost V 0 bases and J 8 bases, with 7 bases left between them. From germline, CDR1 is SGHDN and CDR2 FVKESK. This CDR3 spans 13 amino acids.

The chain couples TRBV29-1 to TRBJ2-5; 7 positions match TRBD1. The V and J ends lost 2 bases and 4 bases, in that order; junction bases with no gene match: 7. The germline gives CDR1 SQVTM, CDR2 ANQGSEA. This CDR3 comprises 14 residues. CDR3 protein: CSVERATGVETQYF. For the CDR3, the DNA is TGCAGCGTTGAACGCGCTACAGGGGTAGAGACCCAGTACTTC. Supplemented by reference TRBV29-1 and TRBJ2-5, the full variable domain reads SAVISQKPSRDICQRGTSLTIQCQVDSQVTMMFWYRQQPGQSLTLIATANQGSEATYESGFVIDKFPISRPNLTFSTLTVSNMSPEDSSIYLCSVERATGVETQYFGPGTRLLVL.

This clone was counted only a few times. The V gene is TRBV2, the J gene TRBJ2-3; 10 nucleotides match TRBD2. The CDR3 is made up of 16 amino acids. The germline CDR1 and CDR2 sequences are SNHLY and FYNNEI. The V and J ends lost 2 bases and 4 bases, in that order; junction bases with no gene match: 6. The DNA of the CDR3 is TGTGCCAGCAGTGAATTGGTAGCGGGAGGATCAGATACGCAGTATTTT. Protein sequence: CASSELVAGGSDTQYF.

The rearrangement links TRBV27 to TRBJ2-7; TRBD2 matches at 11 bases. CDR1 MNHEY and CDR2 SMNVEV come from the germline V gene (reference sequence). CDR3 length: 16 amino acids. V gave up 4 bases and J gave up 2 bases; unmatched junction bases: 7. CDR3 nucleotide sequence: TGTGCCAGCAGTTCTCCCGGGACTAGCGGAACCTACGAGCAGTACTTC. Protein product: CASSSPGTSGTYEQYF.

The chain has TRBV5-4 and TRBJ1-1; D is uncertain. This CDR3 region has 14 residues. Germline CDR1 and CDR2: SGHNT and YYREEE (reference sequence). Trimming pared 4 bases from V and 8 bases from J, leaving 18 bases between. CDR3: CASSLTPGPYEAFF. The CDR3 DNA sequence: TGTGCCAGCAGCCTTACTCCAGGTCCGTACGAAGCTTTCTTT.

CDR3 in amino acids: CASSLTLSGVLAFF. The CDR3 coding sequence is TGTGCCAGCAGCTTAACCCTCTCAGGGGTTCTGGCTTTCTTT. V is TRBV11-2 and J is TRBJ1-1; tentatively, D is TRBD1 (6 bases). The length of the CDR3 is 14 residues. The V and J ends lost 2 bases and 11 bases respectively, with 18 bases between them. Germline V gives CDR1 SGHAT, CDR2 FQNNGV.

The V call is TRBV6-5, the J call TRBJ2-4; 7 bases match TRBD1. The V and J ends lost 2 bases and 9 bases, in that order; junction bases with no gene match: 7. This CDR3 spans 14 amino acids. CDR1 MNHEY and CDR2 SVGAGI come from the germline V gene. In nucleotides, the CDR3 is TGTGCCAGCAGTTACCGACAGGGTACGAGCATTCAGTACTTC. Its protein product is CASSYRQGTSIQYF.

This clone was seen more than once but under ten times. The gene calls are TRBV6-5 and TRBJ1-5, with D perhaps matching TRBD1 (5 bases). V was pared by 9 bases and J by 4 bases, with 10 bases between. In germline, CDR1 is MNHEY, CDR2 SVGAGI. The CDR3 is 12 amino acids. The CDR3 sequence: CASRGPNQPQHF. The CDR3, as DNA: TGTGCCAGTAGGGGCCCGAATCAGCCCCAGCATTTT.

The chain recombines TRBV4-1 with TRBJ2-7, with D tentatively TRBD1 (6 bases). The V gene lost 0 bases and the J gene lost 5 bases, with 11 bases spanning the gap. CDR1 is MGHRA, CDR2 YSYEKL, per germline. This CDR3 is 14 amino acids long. As DNA, the CDR3 is TGCGCCAGCAGCCAAGACAGGGGATATAACGAGCAGTACTTC. It translates to CASSQDRGYNEQYF.

The chain carries TRBV5-4 and TRBJ2-3; TRBD2 matches 8 bases. Unmatched junction bases numbered 3, after V lost 0 bases and J lost 0 bases. The CDR3 loop spans 16 amino acids. CDR1 and CDR2 (germline): SGHNT, YYREEE (reference sequence). CDR3 DNA sequence: TGTGCCAGCAGCTTGGGTAGCGGGGCTAGCACAGATACGCAGTATTTT. Encoded protein: CASSLGSGASTDTQYF.

J is TRBJ2-5 and V is TRBV11-3; D is undetermined. Per the germline V gene, CDR1 is SGHNT and CDR2 is YENEEA. V was clipped by 1 base and J by 2 bases, with 11 bases between them. CDR3 length equals 15 residues. Here the CDR3 reads CASSLGVTLQETQYF. CDR3 DNA: TGTGCCAGCAGCTTAGGCGTGACACTGCAAGAGACCCAGTACTTC. Full variable domain (missing parts from reference TRBV11-3 and TRBJ2-5): EAGVVQSPRYKIIEKKQPVAFWCNPISGHNTLYWYLQNLGQGPELLIRYENEEAVDDSQLPKDRFSAERLKGVDSTLKIQPAELGDSAVYLCASSLGVTLQETQYFGPGTRLLVL.

The rearrangement joins TRBV4-1 to TRBJ1-6; D might be TRBD1 (5 bases). The CDR3 runs to 14 residues. Trimming left V 1 base short and J 8 bases short, with 9 bases between. Per germline, CDR1 MGHRA and CDR2 YSYEKL. The CDR3 DNA sequence: TGCGCCAGCAGCCAAGTTTCCAGGGATTCACCCCTCCACTTT. Translation gives CASSQVSRDSPLHF.

The genes are TRBV18 and TRBJ1-2; TRBD1 aligns across 7 bases. CDR1 is KGHSH and CDR2 is LQKENI in the germline V gene. The CDR3 sequence is 15 residues long. V lost 3 bases and J lost 4; bases outside the gene matches: 8. CDR3 coding DNA: TGTGCCAGCTCACCTCAAACTCGGGACAGCTATGGCTACACCTTC. Residues: CASSPQTRDSYGYTF. The full variable domain, completed using reference TRBV18 and TRBJ1-2, is NAGVMQNPRHLVRRRGQEARLRCSPMKGHSHVYWYRQLPEEGLKFMVYLQKENIIDESGMPKERFSAEFPKEGPSILRIQQVVRGDSAAYFCASSPQTRDSYGYTFGSGTRLTVV.

This clone appeared once. CDR3 DNA: TGTGCCAGCAGCCGGGACAGGGGGGTGGGGGTTTCCTACGAGCAGTACTTC. It translates to CASSRDRGVGVSYEQYF. This sequence joins TRBV5-6 and TRBJ2-7, with 11 positions matching TRBD1. The CDR3 loop spans 17 amino acids. V was clipped by 4 bases and J by 1 base; unmatched bases: 10. Germline V gives CDR1 SGHDT, CDR2 YYEEEE. Together with reference TRBV5-6 and TRBJ2-7, the CDR3 gives the full variable domain: DAGVTQSPTHLIKTRGQQVTLRCSPKSGHDTVSWYQQALGQGPQFIFQYYEEEERQRGNFPDRFSGHQFPNYSSELNVNALLLGDSALYLCASSRDRGVGVSYEQYFGPGTRLTVT.

The chain combines TRBV10-3 with TRBJ2-3; 10 bases map to TRBD2. V trimming: 5 bases; J trimming: 0 bases; junction bases outside the gene matches: 2. In germline, CDR1 is ENHRY, CDR2 SYGVKD. CDR3 size: 15 residues. CDR3 sequence (DNA): TGTGCCATCAGTAAACTAGCGGGGAGCACAGATACGCAGTATTTT. The encoded protein is CAISKLAGSTDTQYF.

The J gene is TRBJ2-6, the V gene TRBV19; 7 positions match TRBD1. V lost 4 bases, J lost 3 bases, and 6 bases stayed unmatched. The CDR3 is made up of 16 amino acids. Germline assignment: CDR1 LNHDA and CDR2 SQIVND (reference sequence). CDR3 DNA: TGTGCCAGTAGTAGACAGGGCTCTGATGGGGCCAACGTCCTGACTTTC. Translating gives CASSRQGSDGANVLTF.

The rearrangement joins TRBV29-1 to TRBJ2-7, with 7 bases identical to TRBD2. CDR1 is SQVTM, CDR2 ANQGSEA, per germline. The CDR3 consists of 12 residues. Unmatched junction bases numbered 4, after V lost 6 bases and J lost 2 bases. CDR3 sequence: CSVGGAAYEQYF. In DNA, the CDR3 is TGCAGCGTGGGAGGGGCGGCCTACGAGCAGTACTTC.

This clone occurred a few times. The rearrangement links TRBV28 to TRBJ2-1; tentatively, D is TRBD1 (5 bases). The CDR3 length is 14 residues. CDR1 is MDHEN and CDR2 is SYDVKM in the germline V gene. Trimming removed 10 bases at V and 4 bases at J, with 17 bases between. CDR3 coding DNA: TGTGCCATCCTGAGAGACAGCGAGTACAATGAGCAGTTCTTC. Its translation: CAILRDSEYNEQFF.

This clone has a handful of counts. Here the CDR3 DNA reads TGCGCCAGCAGCTTGACAGGGGGGGCCTACGAGCAGTACTTC. It encodes CASSLTGGAYEQYF. This chain links TRBV5-1 with TRBJ2-7, with D possibly matching TRBD1 (8 bases). V lost 1 base and J lost 2, with 10 bases in between. Germline V gives CDR1 SGHRS, CDR2 YFSETQ. This CDR3 is 14 amino acids long.

This sequence joins TRBV30 and TRBJ2-4; no firm D call. This CDR3 is 14 amino acids long. Trimming pared 3 bases from V and 0 bases from J, leaving 9 bases between. Germline V gives CDR1 GTSNPN, CDR2 SVGIG (reference sequence). CDR3 loop: CAWRVSGAKNIQYF. The CDR3 DNA reads as TGTGCCTGGAGAGTGTCGGGAGCCAAAAACATTCAGTACTTC.

Only a few counts were recorded for this clone. The V and J genes are TRBV21-1 and TRBJ1-5; the D segment call TRBD1 is taken from the table without a DNA check. TRBV21-1 is a pseudogene locus. This CDR3 is built from 18 residues. CDR3 DNA: TGTGCCAGCAGCAAGAGGGGGATCCGAGTTTATAGCAATCAGCCCCAGCATTTT. This encodes CASSKRGIRVYSNQPQHF.

V usage is TRBV9 and J usage is TRBJ2-5; weak D call: TRBD1 (5 bases). The ends were cut back, 0 bases at V and 5 bases at J, with 11 bases in the middle. Germline CDR1 SGDLS, CDR2 YYNGEE. This CDR3 spans 14 amino acids. CDR3 loop: CASSVEVAGETQYF. The CDR3 bases are TGTGCCAGCAGCGTAGAAGTAGCAGGGGAGACCCAGTACTTC.